This T cell receptor (beta chain) was recorded in a study of blood T cells in healthy people across ages. For the second PCR, which ran for roughly 6 to 12 cycles, a sample-barcoded 5' primer and a J-beta primer mix were used. MiXCR, applied by TCRdb to the 5' RACE reads, yields one record per CDR3 protein. The table records 1.5 million to 2 million distinct CDR3 sequences, roughly a third of them present only once. The study, taken as a whole, reports: Measured against age, TCR beta diversity per million T cells decreased in a roughly linear manner.

This CDR3 has 14 amino acids. The V and J ends lost 6 bases and 12 bases, in that order; junction bases with no gene match: 14. Germline V gene sequence: CDR1 MNHNY, CDR2 SVGAGI (reference sequence). About this clonotype itself: Its antigen is not known.

Material for sequencing was blood. The TCR originated in a woman aged 25-40 years in good health. The chain employs TRBV6-6 and TRBJ2-7; the match to TRBD2 covers 10 bases. The chain's CDR3 is CASRMGGASGGLYF. The CDR3 DNA follows: TGTGCCAGCAGAATGGGGGGGGCTAGCGGGGGACTGTACTTC.